These T cell receptor beta chains were read from a single sample in a study of identifying expanded T cells in peripheral blood. Sequencing used immunoSEQ multiplex PCR; TCRdb keeps in-frame clones, though not all of them. The table lists 81,000 or so clones, 84% of them singletons. The sequencing sample was made of blood. The receptor source for this set is a person between 18 and 75 years old in good health. The CDR3 runs from the conserved cysteine through the conserved F or W. D genes are given only for firm matches. The listing skips clone size in some rows; elsewhere it reads once, few, many or a size class.

>TRBV2|TRBJ1-5|-|-
CASSGDQIDQPQHF
TGTGCCAGCAGTGGGGACCAAATCGATCAGCCCCAGCATTTT
>TRBV28|TRBJ1-1|-|-
CASSIFSRGLEAFF
TGTGCCAGCAGTATCTTCTCCAGGGGACTCGAAGCTTTCTTT
>TRBV11-2|TRBJ2-5|-|-
CASSLEVSVQETQYF
TGTGCCAGCAGCTTAGAGGTTAGCGTACAAGAGACCCAGTACTTC
>TRBV6-6|TRBJ1-4|-|-
CASSYVMAAANEKLFF
TGTGCCAGCAGTTACGTGATGGCTGCGGCTAATGAAAAACTGTTTTTT
>TRBV28|TRBJ2-3|-|TRBD1
CASKTGGTDTQYF
TGTGCCAGCAAGACAGGGGGCACAGATACGCAGTATTTT
>TRBV9|TRBJ2-3|-|TRBD2
CASSAGLAGGQDTQYF
TGTGCCAGCAGCGCGGGACTAGCGGGAGGCCAAGATACGCAGTATTTT
>TRBV15|TRBJ2-7|-|-
CATSRDNGQWYEQYF
TGTGCCACCAGCAGAGATAATGGGCAGTGGTACGAGCAGTACTTC
>TRBV18|TRBJ1-4|-|-
CASSPLSGNLAEKLFF
TGTGCCAGCTCACCGCTCTCAGGGAACCTAGCAGAAAAACTGTTTTTT
>TRBV5-4|TRBJ1-2|-|-
CASSIQGLGYGYTF
TGTGCCAGCAGTATACAGGGATTGGGCTATGGCTACACCTTC
>TRBV5-5|TRBJ1-1|many|-
CASIAGGDTEAFF
TGTGCCAGCATCGCCGGAGGGGACACTGAAGCTTTCTTT
>TRBV4-3|TRBJ1-1|-|-
CASRWGTSPNTEAFF
TGCGCCAGCAGGTGGGGGACTTCGCCGAACACTGAAGCTTTCTTT
>TRBV7-2|TRBJ1-2|-|-
CASSFIGSGEVGYTF
TGTGCCAGCAGCTTTATCGGCTCAGGGGAAGTTGGCTACACCTTC
>TRBV5-1|TRBJ2-7|-|-
CASSLATDYEQYF
TGCGCCAGCAGCTTGGCGACAGACTACGAGCAGTACTTC
>TRBV19|TRBJ2-5|-|-
CASSNGQLQYF
TGTGCCAGTAGTAATGGACAGCTCCAGTACTTC
>TRBV27|TRBJ2-7|-|TRBD1
CASSLSGQNSYEQYF
TGTGCCAGCAGTTTATCGGGACAGAACAGCTACGAGCAGTACTTC
>TRBV4-2|TRBJ2-2|few|-
CASSQDSFNTGELFF
TGTGCCAGCAGCCAGGACAGCTTTAACACCGGGGAGCTGTTTTTT
>TRBV18|TRBJ2-5|-|TRBD2
CASSPPIAGVGETQYF
TGTGCCAGCTCACCCCCGATAGCGGGAGTAGGAGAGACCCAGTACTTC
>TRBV28|TRBJ1-4|-|-
CASSLQGTGEKLFF
TGTGCCAGCAGTTTGCAGGGAACGGGGGAAAAACTGTTTTTT
>TRBV7-2|TRBJ2-7|-|-
CASSLVRGTYEQYF
TGTGCCAGCAGCTTAGTGCGCGGTACCTACGAGCAGTACTTC
>TRBV28|TRBJ2-5|-|-
CASSHPMGIETQYF
TGTGCCAGCAGTCACCCGATGGGGATAGAGACCCAGTACTTC
>TRBV19|TRBJ2-2|-|TRBD1
CASTTGAVGTGELFF
TGTGCCAGTACGACAGGGGCGGTCGGAACCGGGGAGCTGTTTTTT
>TRBV11-1|TRBJ2-1|once|-
CASSLGGGVAWSYNEQFF
TGTGCCAGCAGCTTAGGGGGCGGGGTAGCGTGGTCCTACAATGAGCAGTTCTTC
>TRBV5-8|TRBJ2-7|-|TRBD2
CASSLNLAAYEQYF
TGTGCCAGCAGCTTGAACCTAGCGGCCTACGAGCAGTACTTC
>TRBV19|TRBJ1-5|-|-
CASSSNGQPGSQPQHF
TGTGCCAGTAGTAGCAATGGACAGCCCGGGAGTCAGCCCCAGCATTTT
>TRBV20-1|TRBJ2-3|-|-
CSASTADTQYF
TGCAGTGCCAGTACCGCAGATACGCAGTATTTT
>TRBV28|TRBJ2-1|-|TRBD1
CASSLNWETGWVNEQFF
TGTGCCAGCAGCCTTAATTGGGAGACAGGGTGGGTCAATGAGCAGTTCTTC
>TRBV6-5|TRBJ2-7|-|TRBD1
CASSRGTGDEQYF
TGTGCCAGCAGTAGAGGCACAGGGGACGAGCAGTACTTC
>TRBV28|TRBJ2-7|-|-
CASSPRLGRAYEQYF
TGTGCCAGCAGCCCCCGCTTGGGCAGAGCCTACGAGCAGTACTTC
>TRBV28|TRBJ2-7|-|TRBD1
CASSQHPGQETYEQYF
TGTGCCAGCAGTCAGCATCCGGGACAGGAGACCTACGAGCAGTACTTC
>TRBV19|TRBJ2-5|-|-
CATEDRFETQYF
TGTGCCACGGAAGACAGGTTCGAGACCCAGTACTTC
>TRBV19|TRBJ1-1|medium-sized|-
CASSIGSGETEAFF
TGTGCCAGTAGTATAGGCTCAGGGGAGACTGAAGCTTTCTTT
>TRBV19|TRBJ2-1|once|TRBD2
CASSLNAGLASNEQFF
TGTGCCAGTAGTCTTAATGCGGGACTAGCTTCCAATGAGCAGTTCTTC
>TRBV29-1|TRBJ2-2|-|-
CSVPSRRSGELFF
TGCAGCGTTCCGTCCCGTCGTTCCGGGGAGCTGTTTTTT
>TRBV7-9|TRBJ2-7|-|TRBD1
CASSLTGGTYEQYF
TGTGCCAGCAGCTTAACAGGGGGCACCTACGAGCAGTACTTC
>TRBV9|TRBJ2-5|-|-
CASSPGGYNQETQYF
TGTGCCAGCAGCCCAGGGGGGTATAACCAAGAGACCCAGTACTTC
>TRBV6-1|TRBJ2-5|-|TRBD1
CASSEALSDRGPCLNF
TGTGCCAGCAGTGAAGCGCTTTCCGACAGGGGGCCCTGTTTGAACTTC